This is a list of T cell receptor beta chains from one sample in a study of blood T cells in healthy people across ages. Each CDR3 protein is one row after TCRdb ran MiXCR on the 5' RACE reads. The sample holds about 650,000 distinct CDR3 sequences; 32% are singletons and the top ten take 15%. Material: blood. These TCRs come from a woman at least 80 years old in good health. The CDR3 runs from the conserved cysteine through the conserved F or W. D genes are given only for firm matches. Size tells how often a clone was seen (once, few, many) or the class of an expanded clone, and some rows leave it out.

d_call: .; v_call: TRBV6-6; cdr3_length: 14; j_call: TRBJ2-5; clone_size: many; cdr3_nt: TGTGCCAGTCGGAGGGGGGGCCAAGGAGAGACCCAGTACTTC; cdr3_aa: CASRRGGQGETQYF
d_call: .; v_call: TRBV5-1; cdr3_length: 11; j_call: TRBJ2-7; clone_size: .; cdr3_nt: TGCGCCAGCAGCTACCCGGGACCCTCGTACTTC; cdr3_aa: CASSYPGPSYF
d_call: .; v_call: TRBV6-2/TRBV6-3; cdr3_length: 12; j_call: TRBJ1-1; clone_size: .; cdr3_nt: TGTGCCAGCAGTTACTATGAGGAAGAAGCTTTCTTT; cdr3_aa: CASSYYEEEAFF
d_call: .; v_call: TRBV6-1; cdr3_length: 14; j_call: TRBJ1-2; clone_size: many; cdr3_nt: TGTGCCAGCAGTCCGCCAGGGGTTTACTATGGCTACACCTTC; cdr3_aa: CASSPPGVYYGYTF
d_call: .; v_call: TRBV29-1; cdr3_length: 13; j_call: TRBJ1-2; clone_size: many; cdr3_nt: TGCAGCGTTGGGCGGGGGGCGAACTATGGCTACACCTTC; cdr3_aa: CSVGRGANYGYTF
d_call: .; v_call: TRBV3-1; cdr3_length: 13; j_call: TRBJ1-1; clone_size: .; cdr3_nt: TGTGCCAGCAGCCAAGTACCGAACACTGAAGCTTTCTTT; cdr3_aa: CASSQVPNTEAFF
d_call: TRBD2; v_call: TRBV12-3/TRBV12-4; cdr3_length: 16; j_call: TRBJ2-3; clone_size: .; cdr3_nt: TGTGTCAGCAGTTTGTGGCTAGCGGGGACTACAGATACGCAGTATTTT; cdr3_aa: CVSSLWLAGTTDTQYF
d_call: .; v_call: TRBV5-1; cdr3_length: 13; j_call: TRBJ2-1; clone_size: .; cdr3_nt: TGCGCCAGCAGCTTCGGCCAGGGGAATGAGCAGTTCTTC; cdr3_aa: CASSFGQGNEQFF
d_call: TRBD1; v_call: TRBV2; cdr3_length: 15; j_call: TRBJ2-3; clone_size: many; cdr3_nt: TGTGCCAGCACAGGGGCCGGCAGGGGGTCGGATACGCAGTATTTT; cdr3_aa: CASTGAGRGSDTQYF
d_call: .; v_call: TRBV7-3; cdr3_length: 12; j_call: TRBJ2-3; clone_size: .; cdr3_nt: TGTGCCTGCAGCTCGGGCGGGGATACGCAGTATTTT; cdr3_aa: CACSSGGDTQYF
d_call: .; v_call: TRBV15; cdr3_length: 12; j_call: TRBJ1-2; clone_size: few; cdr3_nt: TGTGCCACCAGCCGGGGAATGGGAGGCTACACCTTC; cdr3_aa: CATSRGMGGYTF
d_call: .; v_call: TRBV2; cdr3_length: 15; j_call: TRBJ1-2; clone_size: .; cdr3_nt: TGTGCCAGCAGTGAACGGGTCCGGGGTAACTATGGCTTCACCTTC; cdr3_aa: CASSERVRGNYGFTF
d_call: .; v_call: TRBV7-2; cdr3_length: 15; j_call: TRBJ2-7; clone_size: .; cdr3_nt: TGTGCCAGCAGCTTAGATGGCGGGGGCGACTACGAGCAGTACTTC; cdr3_aa: CASSLDGGGDYEQYF
d_call: TRBD1; v_call: TRBV5-4; cdr3_length: 14; j_call: TRBJ2-1; clone_size: many; cdr3_nt: TGTGCCAGCCAACAGGGGTCCTCCTACAATGAGCAGTTCTTC; cdr3_aa: CASQQGSSYNEQFF